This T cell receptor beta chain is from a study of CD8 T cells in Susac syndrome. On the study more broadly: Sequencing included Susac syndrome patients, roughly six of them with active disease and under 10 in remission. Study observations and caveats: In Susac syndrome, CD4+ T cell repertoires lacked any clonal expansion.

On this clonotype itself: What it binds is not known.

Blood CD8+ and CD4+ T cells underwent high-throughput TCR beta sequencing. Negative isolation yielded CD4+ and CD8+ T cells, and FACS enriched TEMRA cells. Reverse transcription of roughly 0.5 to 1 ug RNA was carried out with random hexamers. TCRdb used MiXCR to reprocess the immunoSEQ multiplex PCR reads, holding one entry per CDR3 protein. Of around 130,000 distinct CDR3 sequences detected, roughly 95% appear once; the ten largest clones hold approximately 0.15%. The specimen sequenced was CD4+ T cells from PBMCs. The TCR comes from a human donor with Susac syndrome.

CDR3 in amino acids: CSARDRSSLSYNEQFF. CDR3 DNA sequence: TGCAGTGCTAGAGATCGGTCCTCTTTATCCTACAATGAGCAGTTCTTC. V gene TRBV20-1 combines with J gene TRBJ2-1; D is uncertain. Germline V gene sequence: CDR1 DFQATT, CDR2 SNEGSKA (reference sequence). V lost 0 bases to trimming and J lost 1 base, with 13 bases between them. This CDR3 contains 16 residues.